The 9 T cell receptor beta chains below all came from one sample that was sequenced in a study of T cell responses to AZD1222 COVID-19 vaccine (TCRdb year 2021). Library creation used the immunoSEQ multiplex PCR assay. Entries here come from immuneACCESS through TCRdb and include only in-frame sequences with V and J called. Some clones fail to appear in such tables; in the studies checked, an unresolved V gene covers under half of the shortfall, and the cause of the remainder is unknown. The sample data list roughly 99,000 clones, and approximately 90% of these were observed just once. The biggest ten clones account for about 5% of the sample. The time point label, as the study defines it: about 28 days (+/-7) after the second vaccine dose. The sample here was peripheral blood, taken 28 days after the second AZD1222 dose. These receptors originate from an adult who received the AZD1222 COVID-19 vaccine.

The genes are TRBV4-1 and TRBJ2-7; the match to TRBD2 covers 7 bases. V shed 0 bases, J shed 4 bases, and the junction held 6 bases outside the gene matches. This CDR3 is 15 amino acids long. Germline values: CDR1 MGHRA, CDR2 YSYEKL. The CDR3 spells CASSQDVSGLYEQYF. For the CDR3, the DNA is TGCGCCAGCAGCCAAGATGTTAGCGGGTTATACGAGCAGTACTTC.

The chain employs TRBV28 and TRBJ2-3; 8 bases are a match to TRBD1. V shed 5 bases, J shed 0 bases, and the junction held 13 bases outside the gene matches. The V gene's germline CDR1 is MDHEN and CDR2 SYDVKM. CDR3 length: 18 residues. The CDR3 sequence is CASSPPTLRTGSTDTQYF. CDR3 DNA sequence: TGTGCCAGCAGTCCACCGACCCTCAGGACAGGGAGCACAGATACGCAGTATTTT.

This clone was observed once. The chain joins TRBV18 to TRBJ2-7; TRBD1 might be the D (5 bases). Germline loops: CDR1 KGHSH, CDR2 LQKENI. The CDR3 extends over 17 amino acids. V lost 2 bases and J lost 2, with 19 bases in between. CDR3 sequence: CASSPGMIGALTYEQYF. For the CDR3, the DNA is TGTGCCAGCTCACCAGGTATGATAGGGGCTTTAACCTACGAGCAGTACTTC.

This clone occurred once. V usage is TRBV7-9 and J usage is TRBJ2-2, with D tentatively TRBD1 (6 bases). V was cut by 1 base and J by 5 bases, with 11 bases left in between. Germline V gene data show CDR1 as SEHNR and CDR2 as FQNEAQ (reference sequence). The CDR3 extends over 15 amino acids. The CDR3 nucleotides read TGTGCCAGCAGCTTAGACAGGGCGAGTACCGGGGAGCTGTTTTTT. This encodes CASSLDRASTGELFF.

Only one count was recorded for this clone. The rearrangement links TRBV6-5 to TRBJ2-5; 7 bases match TRBD2. With V trimmed by 6 bases and J by 5 bases, 6 bases remained unmatched. Germline V gene sequence: CDR1 MNHEY, CDR2 SVGAGI. This CDR3 is 13 amino acids long. The CDR3 is CASRRTSLETQYF. The CDR3 region has the DNA TGTGCCAGCAGAAGGACTAGTTTGGAGACCCAGTACTTC.

This clone has a handful of counts. The rearrangement links TRBV19 to TRBJ1-5; D gene uncertain. V was pared by 8 bases and J by 6 bases, with 14 bases between. CDR1 LNHDA and CDR2 SQIVND come from the germline V gene (reference sequence). The CDR3 is 13 residues long. The CDR3 region has the DNA TGTGCCAGTCGCCCCGGTCGGACTCAGCCCCAGCATTTT. Its protein is CASRPGRTQPQHF.

This sequence joins TRBV19 and TRBJ1-5, with 7 bases identical to TRBD1. CDR1 is LNHDA, CDR2 SQIVND, per germline (reference sequence). The ends lost 3 bases at V and 5 bases at J; junction bases unmatched: 7. CDR3 length equals 15 residues. The CDR3 region has the DNA TGTGCCAGTAGTATCGGACAGGAGCGTTATCAGCCCCAGCATTTT. Translation gives CASSIGQERYQPQHF.

The chain has TRBV19 and TRBJ1-1; TRBD1 matches at 9 bases. Per germline, CDR1 LNHDA and CDR2 SQIVND (reference sequence). V shed 6 bases and J 0 bases; nucleotides not matched to a gene: 2. The CDR3 has 14 amino acids. The CDR3 region has the DNA TGTGCCAGTAGCGGACAGGGGCTGAACACTGAAGCTTTCTTT. Protein: CASSGQGLNTEAFF.

This chain connects TRBV6-5 to TRBJ1-2; D uncertain. The V end lost 7 bases, the J end lost 2 bases, and 11 bases lay between the germline ends. From germline, CDR1 is MNHEY and CDR2 SVGAGI. CDR3 length: 13 residues. CDR3: CASTWAFNYGYTF. The CDR3 region has the DNA TGTGCCAGCACCTGGGCCTTCAACTATGGCTACACCTTC.